This T cell receptor beta chain was documented in a study of Ad26.COV2.S vaccination and SARS-CoV-2 variants. Overall study findings and caveats: There was reportedly substantial breadth in spike-specific CD8+ and CD4+ T cell responses after vaccination.

CDR3 length: 16 residues. Germline V gene sequence: CDR1 MDHEN, CDR2 SYDVKM. V was clipped by 6 bases and J by 2 bases; unmatched bases: 11. This clone was detected only once. Its antigen is not identified. The method was immunoSEQ multiplex PCR; TCRdb's version includes in-frame clones alone and lacks a portion of them. The table lists nearly 400,000 clones, 89% of them singletons. Treatment reported: 15 to 20 received Ad26.COV2.S at low or high dose, single or two shots; about five received placebo; per-sample allocation not given. After the first vaccine or placebo injection, samples were drawn on day 63.

The source was peripheral blood, collected in a trial of Ad26.COV2.S vaccine versus placebo. The sequence came from a person between 18 and 59 years old who received the Ad26.COV2.S COVID-19 vaccine or a placebo. The chain recombines TRBV28 with TRBJ2-5; 8 nucleotides match TRBD2. CDR3 nucleotide sequence: TGTGCCAGCAGCGGGGGGGCGGGCGGGATGCAAGAGACCCAGTACTTC. Amino acid sequence: CASSGGAGGMQETQYF.